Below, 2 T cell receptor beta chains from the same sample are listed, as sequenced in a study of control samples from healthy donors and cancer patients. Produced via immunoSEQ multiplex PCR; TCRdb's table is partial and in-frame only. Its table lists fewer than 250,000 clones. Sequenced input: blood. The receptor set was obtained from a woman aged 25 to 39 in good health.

CDR3 coding DNA: TGTGCCAGCAGTCCCATCGCCGGGACAGGGTGGAATGAGCAGTTCTTC. Its translation is CASSPIAGTGWNEQFF. The V and J genes are TRBV28 and TRBJ2-1, with TRBD1 matching 9 bases. Germline V gene data show CDR1 as MDHEN and CDR2 as SYDVKM. After removal of 5 bases from V and 7 bases from J, the junction contained 12 bases not matched to a gene. This CDR3 has 16 amino acids.

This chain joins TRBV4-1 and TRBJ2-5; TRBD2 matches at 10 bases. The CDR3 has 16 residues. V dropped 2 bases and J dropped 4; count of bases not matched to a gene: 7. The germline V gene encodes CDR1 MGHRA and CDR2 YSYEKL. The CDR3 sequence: CASSQLSGGNPETQYF. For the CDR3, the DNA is TGCGCCAGCAGCCAACTTAGCGGGGGGAACCCAGAGACCCAGTACTTC.